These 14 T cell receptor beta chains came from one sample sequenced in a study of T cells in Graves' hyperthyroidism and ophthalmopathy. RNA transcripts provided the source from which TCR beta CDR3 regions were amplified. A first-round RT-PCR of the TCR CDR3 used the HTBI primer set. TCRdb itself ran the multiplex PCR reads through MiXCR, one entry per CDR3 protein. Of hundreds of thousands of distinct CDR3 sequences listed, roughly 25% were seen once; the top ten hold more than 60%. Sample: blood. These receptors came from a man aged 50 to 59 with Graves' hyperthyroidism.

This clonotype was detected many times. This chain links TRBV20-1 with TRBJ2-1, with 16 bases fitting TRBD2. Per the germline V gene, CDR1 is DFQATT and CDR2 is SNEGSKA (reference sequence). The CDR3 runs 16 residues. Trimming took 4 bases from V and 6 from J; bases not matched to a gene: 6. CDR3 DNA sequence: TGCAGTGCTACCGGGACTAGCGGGAGGGAAGGCAATGAGCAGTTCTTC. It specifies CSATGTSGREGNEQFF.

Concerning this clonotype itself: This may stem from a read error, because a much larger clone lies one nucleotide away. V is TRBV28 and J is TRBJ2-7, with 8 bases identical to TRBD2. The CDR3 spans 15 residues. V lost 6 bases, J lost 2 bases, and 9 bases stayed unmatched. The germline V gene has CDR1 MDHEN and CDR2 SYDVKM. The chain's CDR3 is CASSTSGLNAYEQYF. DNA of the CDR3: TGTGCCAGCAGCACTAGCGGATTAAACGCCTACGAGCAGTACTTC. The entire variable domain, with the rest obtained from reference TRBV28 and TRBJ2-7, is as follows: DVKVTQSSRYLVKRTGEKVFLECVQDMDHENMFWYRQDPGLGLRLIYFSYDVKMKEKGDIPEGYSVSREKKERFSLILESASTNQTSMYLCASSTSGLNAYEQYFGPGTRLTVT.

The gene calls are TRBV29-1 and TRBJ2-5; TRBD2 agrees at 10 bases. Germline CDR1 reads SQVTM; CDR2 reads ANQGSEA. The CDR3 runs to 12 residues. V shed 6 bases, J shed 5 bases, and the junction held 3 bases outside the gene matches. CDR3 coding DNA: TGCAGCGTCTCACTAGCGGGGGAGACCCAGTACTTC. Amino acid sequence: CSVSLAGETQYF. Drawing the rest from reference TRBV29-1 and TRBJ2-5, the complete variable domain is SAVISQKPSRDICQRGTSLTIQCQVDSQVTMMFWYRQQPGQSLTLIATANQGSEATYESGFVIDKFPISRPNLTFSTLTVSNMSPEDSSIYLCSVSLAGETQYFGPGTRLLVL.

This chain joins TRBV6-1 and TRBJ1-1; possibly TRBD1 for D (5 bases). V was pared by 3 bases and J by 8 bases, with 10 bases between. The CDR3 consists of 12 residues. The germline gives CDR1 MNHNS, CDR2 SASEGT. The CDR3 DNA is TGTGCCAGCAGTGAGGCCGGGGCCGAAGCTTTCTTT. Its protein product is CASSEAGAEAFF.

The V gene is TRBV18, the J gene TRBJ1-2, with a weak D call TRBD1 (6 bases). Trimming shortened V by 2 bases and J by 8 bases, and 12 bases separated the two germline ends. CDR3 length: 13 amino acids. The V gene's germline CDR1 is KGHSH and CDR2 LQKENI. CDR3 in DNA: TGTGCCAGCTCACCAGGACAGAGGTACGGCTACACCTTC. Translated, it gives CASSPGQRYGYTF. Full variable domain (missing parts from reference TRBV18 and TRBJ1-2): NAGVMQNPRHLVRRRGQEARLRCSPMKGHSHVYWYRQLPEEGLKFMVYLQKENIIDESGMPKERFSAEFPKEGPSILRIQQVVRGDSAAYFCASSPGQRYGYTFGSGTRLTVV.

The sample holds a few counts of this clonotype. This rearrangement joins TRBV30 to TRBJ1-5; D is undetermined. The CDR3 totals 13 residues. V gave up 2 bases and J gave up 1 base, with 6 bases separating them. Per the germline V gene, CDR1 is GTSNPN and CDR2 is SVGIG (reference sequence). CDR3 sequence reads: CAWSTDSNQPQHF. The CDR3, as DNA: TGTGCCTGGAGTACCGACAGCAATCAGCCCCAGCATTTT.

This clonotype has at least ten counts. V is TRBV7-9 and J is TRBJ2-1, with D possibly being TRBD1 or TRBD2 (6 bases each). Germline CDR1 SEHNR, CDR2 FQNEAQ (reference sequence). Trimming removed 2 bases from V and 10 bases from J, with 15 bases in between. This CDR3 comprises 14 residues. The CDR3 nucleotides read TGTGCCAGCAGCTTAACGCTAGGGGGGAACGAGCAGTTCTTC. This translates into CASSLTLGGNEQFF.

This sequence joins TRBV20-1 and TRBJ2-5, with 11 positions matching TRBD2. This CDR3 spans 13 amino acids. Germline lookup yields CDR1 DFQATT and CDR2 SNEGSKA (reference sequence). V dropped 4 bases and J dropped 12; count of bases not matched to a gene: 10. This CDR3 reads CSATLAGANGEYF. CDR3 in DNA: TGCAGTGCTACACTAGCGGGAGCTAATGGGGAGTACTTC.

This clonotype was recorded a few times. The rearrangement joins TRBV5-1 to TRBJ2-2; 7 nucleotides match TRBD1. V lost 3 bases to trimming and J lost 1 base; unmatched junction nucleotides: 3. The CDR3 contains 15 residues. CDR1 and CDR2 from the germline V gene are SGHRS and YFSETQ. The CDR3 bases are TGCGCCAGCAGCTGGAGGACAGGGAACACCGGGGAGCTGTTTTTT. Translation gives CASSWRTGNTGELFF.

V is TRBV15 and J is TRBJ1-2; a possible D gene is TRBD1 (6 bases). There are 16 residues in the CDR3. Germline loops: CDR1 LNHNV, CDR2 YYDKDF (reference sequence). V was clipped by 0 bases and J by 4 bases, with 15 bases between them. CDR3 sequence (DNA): TGTGCCACCAGCAGAGATCGGTACCGGACAGTCTATGGCTACACCTTC. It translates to CATSRDRYRTVYGYTF.

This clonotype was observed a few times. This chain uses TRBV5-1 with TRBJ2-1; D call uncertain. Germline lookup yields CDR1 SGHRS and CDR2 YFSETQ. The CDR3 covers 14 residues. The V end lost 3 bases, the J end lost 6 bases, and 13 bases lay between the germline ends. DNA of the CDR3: TGCGCCAGCAGCTACAGTCCGTCGGGCAATGAGCAGTTCTTC. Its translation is CASSYSPSGNEQFF.

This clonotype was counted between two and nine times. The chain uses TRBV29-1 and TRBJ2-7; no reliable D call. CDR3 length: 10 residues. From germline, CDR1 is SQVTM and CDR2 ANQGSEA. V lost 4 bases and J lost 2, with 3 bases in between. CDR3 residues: CSVATYEQYF. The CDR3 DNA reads TGCAGCGTTGCTACCTACGAGCAGTACTTC.

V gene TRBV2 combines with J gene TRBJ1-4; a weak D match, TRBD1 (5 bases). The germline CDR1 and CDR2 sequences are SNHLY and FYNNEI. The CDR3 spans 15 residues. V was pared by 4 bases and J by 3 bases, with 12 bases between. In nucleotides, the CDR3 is TGTGCCAGCAGTGGGGAGAGGGGATCTAATGAAAAACTGTTTTTT. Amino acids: CASSGERGSNEKLFF.

The chain's CDR3 is CSVAPGGEGNTIYF. The CDR3 nucleotides are TGCAGCGTTGCCCCAGGGGGGGAAGGAAACACCATATATTTT. The chain couples TRBV29-1 to TRBJ1-3, with TRBD1 identical over 7 bases. CDR1 is SQVTM, CDR2 ANQGSEA, per germline. The CDR3 is 14 residues long. Unmatched junction bases numbered 7, after V lost 4 bases and J lost 4 bases.